This TCR beta chain was profiled in a study of identical twins. TCRdb re-called the 5' RACE reads with MiXCR, one entry per CDR3 protein. The data contain hundreds of thousands of distinct CDR3 sequences, 8.5% to 9% of them singletons. Study-wide findings and caveats: The analysis was cross-sectional rather than longitudinal within donors. Insertion counts were lower in abundant cord blood beta clonotypes, a trend that memory repertoires did not show.

This clonotype showed up just a few times. Its antigen is as yet unknown. The data were also submitted as part of a second study, on yellow fever vaccine responses in identical twins.

Sequencing was carried out using PBMCs. This clonotype originated in a woman aged 18-35 years in good health.

The CDR3 DNA reads TGCGCCAGCAGATTCGGACCCAGCACAGATACGCAGTATTTT. It translates to CASRFGPSTDTQYF. The chain carries TRBV5-1 and TRBJ2-3; D unclear. Trimming pared 5 bases from V and 0 bases from J, leaving 10 bases between. CDR1 and CDR2 from the germline V gene are SGHRS and YFSETQ. The CDR3 has 14 residues.